The 23 T cell receptor beta chains below all came from one sample that was sequenced in a study of T-cell reconstitution after alpha-beta-depleted transplantation in children. The TCRbeta library was prepared with unique molecular identifiers. TCRdb recomputed calls from the PCR reads with MiXCR, one row per CDR3 protein. There are a few hundred thousand distinct CDR3 sequences in the sample; approximately 20% occur only once, and 3.8% lies in the top ten. Sequences were derived from PBMCs from the stem cell graft donor, sampled from the stem cell graft. The receptors shown here come from a human donor who donated a stem cell graft to a child with acute myeloid leukemia.

This clonotype was picked up a small number of times. V is TRBV28 and J is TRBJ2-2; TRBD1 might be the D (6 bases). CDR1 MDHEN and CDR2 SYDVKM come from the germline V gene. V was trimmed by 1 base and J by 1 base, leaving 10 bases between them. This CDR3 region has 16 residues. This CDR3 is CASSLYGRGNTGELFF. CDR3 in DNA: TGTGCCAGCAGTTTATACGGCAGGGGGAACACCGGGGAGCTGTTTTTT.

This clonotype was detected only a few times. The V call is TRBV20-1, the J call TRBJ2-6; D unclear. The CDR3 is 13 residues long. In germline, CDR1 is DFQATT, CDR2 SNEGSKA (reference sequence). The germline V and J ends were trimmed by 6 bases and 2 bases, with 8 bases remaining between them. The CDR3 DNA follows: TGCAGTGCGATGGCGGCTGGGGCCAACGTCCTGACTTTC. This translates into CSAMAAGANVLTF.

The chain uses TRBV20-1 and TRBJ2-7, with 9 nucleotides matching TRBD2. The CDR3 totals 14 residues. V was clipped by 6 bases and J by 3 bases; unmatched bases: 9. Germline V gene data show CDR1 as DFQATT and CDR2 as SNEGSKA (reference sequence). The CDR3 region is CSAGTPAGGYEQYF. In nucleotides, the CDR3 is TGCAGTGCCGGGACCCCAGCGGGAGGCTACGAGCAGTACTTC.

The chain has TRBV29-1 and TRBJ2-1; 8 nucleotides agree with TRBD2. Germline V gene lookup returns CDR1 SQVTM and CDR2 ANQGSEA. The V and J ends lost 6 bases and 4 bases, in that order; junction bases with no gene match: 5. This CDR3 has 13 amino acids. CDR3 region: CSVRGRMYNEQFF. DNA of the CDR3: TGCAGCGTACGCGGGAGGATGTACAATGAGCAGTTCTTC.

The V gene is TRBV12-3 or TRBV12-4, the J gene TRBJ1-1; TRBD1 aligns across 7 bases. Trimming at V came to 7 bases and at J to 4 bases, leaving 3 bases not matched to a gene. The CDR3 has 12 residues. As DNA, the CDR3 is TGTGCCAGCAACCAGGGGGGCACTGAAGCTTTCTTT. Its protein product is CASNQGGTEAFF.

This clonotype appeared a few times. The chain is built from TRBV20-1 and TRBJ1-2; no reliable D call. The CDR3 is 11 residues long. V lost 0 bases, J lost 1 base, and 0 bases lay in between. Germline V gives CDR1 DFQATT, CDR2 SNEGSKA (reference sequence). The CDR3 is CSARDNYGYTF. CDR3 sequence (DNA): TGCAGTGCTAGAGATAACTATGGCTACACCTTC.

The chain carries TRBV7-2 and TRBJ2-2; 10 bases are shared with TRBD1. V shed 4 bases and J 3 bases; nucleotides not matched to a gene: 5. The germline CDR1 and CDR2 sequences are SGHTA and FQGNSA. CDR3 length equals 16 residues. CDR3 residues: CASSSGTGVYTGELFF. Here the CDR3 DNA reads TGTGCCAGCAGCTCGGGGACAGGGGTATACACCGGGGAGCTGTTTTTT.

This clonotype was observed many times. The rearrangement links TRBV29-1 to TRBJ2-1; D possibly corresponds to TRBD2 (5 bases). Germline V gives CDR1 SQVTM, CDR2 ANQGSEA. V dropped 7 bases and J dropped 8 bases, with 18 bases sitting between them. The CDR3 has 13 residues. CDR3 bases: TGCAGCGCCGAAGCGGAAGCCGGTTATGAGCAGTTCTTC. Translation: CSAEAEAGYEQFF.

This sequence joins TRBV5-1 and TRBJ2-3; D possibly corresponds to TRBD2 (5 bases). V lost 4 bases and J lost 2, with 17 bases in between. The CDR3 runs 16 residues. CDR1 and CDR2 (germline): SGHRS, YFSETQ. CDR3 region: CASSLTRVGHTDTQYF. CDR3 bases: TGCGCCAGCAGCCTAACTAGGGTAGGGCACACAGATACGCAGTATTTT.

This clonotype was found a few times. This sequence joins TRBV7-8 and TRBJ2-3; 8 bases agree with TRBD1. In germline, CDR1 is SGHVS, CDR2 FQNEAQ. V dropped 1 base and J dropped 2; count of bases not matched to a gene: 5. This CDR3 region has 16 residues. The CDR3 DNA reads as TGTGCCAGCAGCTTAGTACCGGACAGGGTCACAGATACGCAGTATTTT. Protein: CASSLVPDRVTDTQYF.

This clonotype has only a few counts. V and J are TRBV12-3 or TRBV12-4 and TRBJ2-4; perhaps D is TRBD1 or TRBD2 (5 bases each). With 5 bases removed from V and 6 bases from J, the gap between germline ends came to 14 bases. The CDR3 runs 14 residues. Here the CDR3 DNA reads TGTGCCAGCAGTCACCGTTCCGGGACAAACATTCAGTACTTC. This sequence encodes CASSHRSGTNIQYF.

There are a few counts of this clonotype. The chain links TRBV15 to TRBJ2-1, with unresolved D. Trimming took off 5 bases at V and 0 bases at J, with 11 bases between the two ends. The CDR3 is 15 residues long. Germline CDR1 reads LNHNV; CDR2 reads YYDKDF (reference sequence). The DNA for the CDR3 is TGTGCCACCAGCCCGCTAGTGAGCTCCTACAATGAGCAGTTCTTC. Its protein is CATSPLVSSYNEQFF.

This clonotype has at least ten counts. V and J are TRBV7-2 and TRBJ2-3; 8 bases fit TRBD2. The CDR3 spans 16 residues. Looked up from germline, CDR1 is SGHTA and CDR2 is FQGNSA. The junction had 7 bases not matched to a gene; V was cut back by 1 base and J by 4 bases. The CDR3 bases are TGTGCCAGCAGCTTAGGTCTCGCGGGAGGTTCAGATACGCAGTATTTT. Its protein is CASSLGLAGGSDTQYF.

There are a few counts of this clonotype. This chain links TRBV5-1 with TRBJ2-1; TRBD2 agrees at 7 bases. The CDR3 is made up of 14 amino acids. Germline loops: CDR1 SGHRS, CDR2 YFSETQ. J gave up 7 bases and V 1 base, and 5 bases lay outside the gene matches. CDR3 loop: CASSLSGGRNEQFF. In DNA form, the CDR3 reads TGCGCCAGCAGCTTGTCGGGAGGACGGAATGAGCAGTTCTTC. The variable domain in full, with the rest retrieved from reference TRBV5-1 and TRBJ2-1, is KAGVTQTPRYLIKTRGQQVTLSCSPISGHRSVSWYQQTPGQGLQFLFEYFSETQRNKGNFPGRFSGRQFSNSRSEMNVSTLELGDSALYLCASSLSGGRNEQFFGPGTRLTVL.

The chain employs TRBV2 and TRBJ1-5; 8 bases fit TRBD1. The CDR3 runs 13 residues. V lost 8 bases and J lost 5; bases outside the gene matches: 5. Germline CDR1 reads SNHLY; CDR2 reads FYNNEI. CDR3 coding DNA: TGTGCCAGCGGACAGGGAGAGGATCAGCCCCAGCATTTT. Its translation: CASGQGEDQPQHF.

This clonotype was counted many times. This chain connects TRBV6-5 to TRBJ1-2, with D maybe TRBD1 (5 bases). The CDR3 runs to 15 residues. Germline CDR1 reads MNHEY; CDR2 reads SVGAGI. V shed 6 bases and J shed 5 bases, with 19 bases lying between them. The CDR3 sequence is CASRITTETNYGYTF. The CDR3 DNA sequence: TGTGCCAGCAGAATAACGACAGAGACCAATTATGGCTACACCTTC.

The V call is TRBV7-8, the J call TRBJ2-7; perhaps D is TRBD1 or TRBD2 (5 bases each). The CDR3 loop spans 17 amino acids. Trimming removed 7 bases from V and 2 bases from J, with 24 bases in between. The V gene's germline CDR1 is SGHVS and CDR2 FQNEAQ. In DNA form, the CDR3 reads TGTGCCAGCACTTCAATAGAGGGGAGCCGTAACGCCTACGAGCAGTACTTC. It codes for CASTSIEGSRNAYEQYF.

The table lists this clonotype with a few counts. This chain uses TRBV15 with TRBJ2-1, with D possibly TRBD1 on 6 matching bases. V lost 8 bases and J lost 6, with 17 bases in between. The CDR3 consists of 14 residues. Germline CDR1 reads LNHNV; CDR2 reads YYDKDF (reference sequence). The DNA of the CDR3 is TGTGCCACCTCTTGGACAGTCCGGACCAATGAGCAGTTCTTC. Encoded protein: CATSWTVRTNEQFF. The full variable domain, with the rest looked up from reference TRBV15 and TRBJ2-1, is DAMVIQNPRYQVTQFGKPVTLSCSQTLNHNVMYWYQQKSSQAPKLLFHYYDKDFNNEADTPDNFQSRRPNTSFCFLDIRSPGLGDTAMYLCATSWTVRTNEQFFGPGTRLTVL.

Concerning this clonotype itself: A much larger clone sits a single nucleotide away, making a read error possible. This chain uses TRBV29-1 with TRBJ2-3, with D uncertain. V lost 0 bases, J lost 6 bases, and 13 bases lay in between. The CDR3 has 14 residues. The V gene's germline CDR1 is SQVTM and CDR2 ANQGSEA. CDR3 bases: TGCAGCGTTGAAGATCTCGCAGCTCGGGATACGCAGTATTTT. Translating gives CSVEDLAARDTQYF.

This clonotype was counted at least ten times. This chain connects TRBV20-1 to TRBJ2-3; maybe TRBD1 (5 bases). V lost 1 base, J lost 7 bases, and 12 bases lay in between. This CDR3 contains 13 residues. The germline V gene has CDR1 DFQATT and CDR2 SNEGSKA (reference sequence). In nucleotides, the CDR3 is TGCAGTGCTAGAGCCACCAGGGTGAATACGCAGTATTTT. Its protein is CSARATRVNTQYF.

Only one count was recorded for this clonotype. The rearrangement joins TRBV7-8 to TRBJ2-2; D possibly corresponds to TRBD1 (6 bases). Germline-derived CDR1 and CDR2 are SGHVS and FQNEAQ. Trimming removed 2 bases from V and 1 base from J, with 11 bases in between. The length of the CDR3 is 16 residues. CDR3 nucleotide sequence: TGTGCCAGCAGCTTAAAAGAACAGGGGAACACCGGGGAGCTGTTTTTT. Protein: CASSLKEQGNTGELFF.

Concerning this clonotype: Germline is not matched at one junction end, which may reflect a read error. The chain is built from TRBV7-7 and TRBJ2-5, with TRBD1 identical over 7 bases. The CDR3 covers 14 residues. Germline-derived CDR1 and CDR2 are SSHAT and FNYEAQ (reference sequence). The CDR3: CASSPTGSGETQYF. DNA of the CDR3: TGTGCTAGCAGCCCGACAGGGTCCGGCGAGACCCAGTACTTC.

This sequence joins TRBV7-2 and TRBJ2-5, with TRBD1 identical over 7 bases. This CDR3 has 14 residues. Germline loops: CDR1 SGHTA, CDR2 FQGNSA. After removal of 5 bases from V and 5 bases from J, the junction contained 8 bases not matched to a gene. The CDR3 region is CASSTRDRRETQYF. DNA of the CDR3: TGTGCCAGCAGCACACGGGACAGAAGGGAGACCCAGTACTTC.